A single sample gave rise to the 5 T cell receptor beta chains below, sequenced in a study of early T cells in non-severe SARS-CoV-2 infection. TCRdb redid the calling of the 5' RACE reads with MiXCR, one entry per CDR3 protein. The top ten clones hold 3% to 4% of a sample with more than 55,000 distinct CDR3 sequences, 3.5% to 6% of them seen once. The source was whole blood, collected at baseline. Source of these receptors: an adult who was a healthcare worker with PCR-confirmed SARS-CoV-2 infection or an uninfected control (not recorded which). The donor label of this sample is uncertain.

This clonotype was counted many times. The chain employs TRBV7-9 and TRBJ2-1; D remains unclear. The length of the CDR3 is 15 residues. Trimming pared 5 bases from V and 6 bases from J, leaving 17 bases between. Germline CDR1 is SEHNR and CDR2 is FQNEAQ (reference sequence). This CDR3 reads CASSAWDVRGNEQFF. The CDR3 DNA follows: TGTGCCAGCAGCGCCTGGGATGTGCGTGGCAATGAGCAGTTCTTC.

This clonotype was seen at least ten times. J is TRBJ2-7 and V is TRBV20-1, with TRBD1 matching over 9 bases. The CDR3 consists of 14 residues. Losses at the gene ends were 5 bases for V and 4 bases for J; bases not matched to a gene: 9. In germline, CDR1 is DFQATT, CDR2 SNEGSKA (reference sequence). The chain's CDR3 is CSASPGTGIYEQYF. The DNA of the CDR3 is TGCAGTGCTTCCCCCGGGACAGGGATTTACGAGCAGTACTTC.

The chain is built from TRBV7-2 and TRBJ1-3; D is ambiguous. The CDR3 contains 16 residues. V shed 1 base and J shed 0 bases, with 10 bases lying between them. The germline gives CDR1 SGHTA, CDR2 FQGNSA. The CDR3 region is CASSLESGLSGNTIYF. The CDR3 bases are TGTGCCAGCAGCTTAGAGTCAGGCCTCTCTGGAAACACCATATATTTT.

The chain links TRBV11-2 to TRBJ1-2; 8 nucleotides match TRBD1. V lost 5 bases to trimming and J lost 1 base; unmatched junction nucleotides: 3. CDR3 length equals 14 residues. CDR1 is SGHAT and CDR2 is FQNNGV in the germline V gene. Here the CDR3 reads CASSQDRVNYGYTF. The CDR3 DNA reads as TGTGCCAGCAGCCAGGACAGGGTTAACTATGGCTACACCTTC. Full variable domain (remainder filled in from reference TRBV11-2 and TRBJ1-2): EAGVAQSPRYKIIEKRQSVAFWCNPISGHATLYWYQQILGQGPKLLIQFQNNGVVDDSQLPKDRFSAERLKGVDSTLKIQPAKLEDSAVYLCASSQDRVNYGYTFGSGTRLTVV.

The CDR3, as DNA: TGTGCCAGCAGCTCGTATGATGGACTAGCGGGGGGATCCGGGGAGCTGTTTTTT. This codes for CASSSYDGLAGGSGELFF. The genes are TRBV11-2 and TRBJ2-2; 14 bases match TRBD2. The V segment lost 4 bases and the J segment 6 bases; nucleotides outside the gene matches: 10. Looked up from germline, CDR1 is SGHAT and CDR2 is FQNNGV. The CDR3 runs to 18 residues. The whole variable domain, remainder taken from reference TRBV11-2 and TRBJ2-2, is EAGVAQSPRYKIIEKRQSVAFWCNPISGHATLYWYQQILGQGPKLLIQFQNNGVVDDSQLPKDRFSAERLKGVDSTLKIQPAKLEDSAVYLCASSSYDGLAGGSGELFFGEGSRLTVL.